This T cell receptor (beta chain) was sequenced in a study of PD-1 blockade in classical Hodgkin lymphoma (dated by TCRdb to about 2020). Regarding the study in general: Nivolumab dosing was 3 mg/kg intravenously every 2 weeks, continuing until either disease progression or unacceptable toxicity. The study used CyTOF and TCR beta sequencing to define a peripheral blood immune signature of response to PD-1 blockade in classical Hodgkin lymphoma. General findings and caveats noted by the study authors: Baseline TCR diversity was reported to be lower in newly diagnosed patients than in healthy donors, and even lower in relapsed/refractory patients. Only a single clinical trial cohort was studied, and what caused the repertoire differences, possibly disease activity or prior therapy, remained undefined. Trial patients with a complete response had baseline diversity similar to that of newly diagnosed patients, while partial responders and progressors had significantly lower diversity. By C4D1, a significant rise was seen in CD4+ TCR diversity but not in CD8+ TCR diversity (p=0.0027 vs p=0.16), and the rise was most apparent among complete responders (p=0.02). Lower diversity was seen in patients whose nivolumab began less than 1 year after ASCT, and these patients were left out of later analyses so that immune reconstitution would not confound the results.

Genomic DNA was extracted with the Qiagen DNeasy kit from unsorted PBMCs and from negatively selected CD4+ and CD8+ fractions. TCR beta CDR3 regions were subjected to amplification by immunoSEQ multiplex PCR with primers that anneal to V and J segments. A synthetic immune receptor repertoire was used to minimize amplification bias, and any residual bias was removed computationally once sequencing was done. As for the original processing: Custom Python scripts were used to quantify repertoire diversity as the Shannon entropy index. Unsorted, CD4+ and CD8+ repertoires were analyzed separately, except in combined analyses where CD4+ and CD8+ sequences were merged in silico. A clone was considered expanded if an increase in frequency of at least 2-fold after treatment relative to C1D1 was found, and a pseudocount of 0.5 was applied to clones undetected at baseline. Singleton clones were defined as clones with 0 or 1 copy at C1D1, and non-singleton clones were defined as clones with 2 or more copies. By matching protein sequences in sorted samples from the same patient, clones expanded in unsorted samples were annotated as CD4+, CD8+ or unknown. Wilcoxon tests were applied to paired samples to test diversity changes from C1D1 to C4D1. This is the immuneACCESS table as TCRdb keeps it, with only in-frame sequences that have V and J called. A part of the clones is gone; compared with another copy, unresolved V genes explain less than half, and the rest is unexplained. V and J calls and clone size follow that table, whereas D and trimming were derived from the DNA. Recorded for this sample are 25,000 to 35,000 clones; approximately 80% of them occurred a single time. Less than 20% of the sample is in the top ten clones.

The V end loses 3 bases and the J end loses 13 bases, and a stretch of 16 bases separates them. The CDR1 and CDR2 encoded by the germline V gene are SNHLY and FYNNEI. The CDR3 starts with the cysteine, ends with the phenylalanine, and has 13 residues. The sequence is cut down to CDR3 DNA, 39 bases in frame from base 1. On this clone: Its specific antigen is unknown. Per-base qualities were not stored, and no clone one base away is much larger.

The time point tag for this specimen amounts to: cycle 4 day 1 (C4D1), after less than 7 weeks of nivolumab. Every trial patient had relapsed following autologous stem cell transplantation, and prior brentuximab vedotin exposure was what differed among cohorts A, B and C. The trial cohort was composed of some 57 patients with relapsed/refractory classical Hodgkin lymphoma, for whom complete response, partial response or progressive disease was recorded as best overall response. Trial patients were treated with single-agent nivolumab in the multi-cohort phase II CheckMate 205 trial. An independent review committee assessed best overall response by applying the 2007 International Working Group response criteria. Trial PBMCs were obtained immediately prior to nivolumab initiation (C1D1) and on therapy at cycle 2 day 1 and cycle 4 day 1. Peripheral blood was collected in 8 mL Vacutainer Cell Preparation Tubes, from which PBMCs were isolated by centrifugation and then cryopreserved.

The chain employs TRBV2 and TRBJ2-1; TRBD2 is a weak D gene call, 5 bases matching. The source material was peripheral blood mononuclear cells (PBMCs), sampled before the fourth cycle of nivolumab. The TCR originated in a human donor with classical Hodgkin lymphoma. The CDR3 protein: CASSEDSMPFQFF. The nucleotide sequence reads TGTGCCAGCAGTGAGGACTCTATGCCCTTCCAGTTCTTC.